The source of this TCR beta chain is a study of graft-versus-host responses after intestinal transplantation. As concerns this clone: Its antigen remains unidentified.

The method was immunoSEQ multiplex PCR; TCRdb's version includes in-frame clones alone and lacks a portion of them. Of tens of thousands of clones in the sample, roughly 87% were seen once. The V end was cut by 3 bases, the J end by 2 bases, with 13 bases between. CDR1 is PRHDT, CDR2 FYEKMQ, per germline (reference sequence). CDR3 length equals 15 residues. This TCR came from a human donor who received an intestinal transplant. The V call is TRBV13, the J call TRBJ1-1; tentatively, D is TRBD1 (6 bases). Specimen: unstimulated CD8+ T cells sorted from spleen or lymph node cells, collected before intestinal transplant. This chain's CDR3 is CASSFRTGLNTEAFF. CDR3 bases: TGTGCCAGCAGCTTCCGCACAGGGCTAAACACTGAAGCTTTCTTT.